Each of the 7 T cell receptor beta chains below was sequenced from the same sample in a study of T cell repertoires in cytomegalovirus infection. These receptors lack a known antigen. MiXCR, applied by TCRdb to the reads, yields one record per CDR3 protein. The data hold about a million distinct CDR3 sequences, with 30% to 40% observed a single time. The starting material was cultured CD8+ T cells from PBMCs, obtained from culture after CMV antigen stimulation. Every receptor here comes from a human donor in good health (CMV status not recorded). Some clones in this sample may be carry-over from other donors' samples.

This chain links TRBV2 with TRBJ2-2, with D uncertain. The V end lost 3 bases, the J end lost 1 base, and 6 bases lay between the germline ends. The CDR3 consists of 14 residues. Per germline, CDR1 SNHLY and CDR2 FYNNEI. The CDR3 loop is CASSDLLNTGELFF. The CDR3 DNA reads as TGTGCCAGCAGTGACCTCCTGAACACCGGGGAGCTGTTTTTT.

This clonotype was observed a few times. The rearrangement links TRBV6-1 to TRBJ1-2, with D perhaps TRBD1 (5 bases). This CDR3 region has 18 residues. The germline CDR1 and CDR2 sequences are MNHNS and SASEGT. Trimming cost V 6 bases and J 1 base, with 24 bases left between them. CDR3 coding DNA: TGTGCCAGCAGGGGTTACGGGGGAGACCTCAAACTTAACTATGGCTACACCTTC. Residues: CASRGYGGDLKLNYGYTF.

This rearrangement joins TRBV29-1 to TRBJ1-2, with TRBD1 as a possible D gene (6 bases). This CDR3 is 12 amino acids long. Germline V gene sequence: CDR1 SQVTM, CDR2 ANQGSEA. V lost 3 bases and J lost 4, with 9 bases in between. Written as DNA, the CDR3 is TGCAGCGTTGAGACAGGCACCTATGGCTACACCTTC. Translated: CSVETGTYGYTF. Complete variable domain (other parts from reference TRBV29-1 and TRBJ1-2): SAVISQKPSRDICQRGTSLTIQCQVDSQVTMMFWYRQQPGQSLTLIATANQGSEATYESGFVIDKFPISRPNLTFSTLTVSNMSPEDSSIYLCSVETGTYGYTFGSGTRLTVV.

As regards this clonotype: A junction boundary mismatches the germline segment, possibly from a read error. The J gene is TRBJ1-1, the V gene TRBV7-9; no reliable D call. Germline CDR1 SEHNR, CDR2 FQNEAQ (reference sequence). The CDR3 is 13 residues long. CDR3 coding DNA: TGTGCCAGCAGCTTCCCCGGGAACCCTGAAGCTTTCTTT. It yields the protein CASSFPGNPEAFF.

This chain links TRBV13 with TRBJ1-2, with D possibly being TRBD1 (6 bases). Trimming pared 6 bases from V and 7 bases from J, leaving 18 bases between. The CDR3 is 14 residues long. Per germline, CDR1 PRHDT and CDR2 FYEKMQ (reference sequence). The CDR3 DNA follows: TGTGCCAGCAGTCAGGGGACCCCGTCCCGTGGCTACACCTTC. Amino acid sequence: CASSQGTPSRGYTF.

This clonotype was recorded a few times. The chain couples TRBV11-2 to TRBJ1-1, with a possible D match to TRBD1 (6 bases). This CDR3 has 14 amino acids. Trimming cost V 4 bases and J 4 bases, with 13 bases left between them. Looked up from germline, CDR1 is SGHAT and CDR2 is FQNNGV. The CDR3 loop is CASSSREGVTEAFF. The CDR3 DNA reads TGTGCCAGCAGCTCGAGAGAGGGGGTCACTGAAGCTTTCTTT. The full variable domain, with the rest looked up from reference TRBV11-2 and TRBJ1-1, is EAGVAQSPRYKIIEKRQSVAFWCNPISGHATLYWYQQILGQGPKLLIQFQNNGVVDDSQLPKDRFSAERLKGVDSTLKIQPAKLEDSAVYLCASSSREGVTEAFFGQGTRLTVV.

The chain uses TRBV7-9 and TRBJ2-1, with D unresolved. CDR3 length equals 11 residues. The V gene's germline CDR1 is SEHNR and CDR2 FQNEAQ (reference sequence). Trimming left V 7 bases short and J 6 bases short, with 7 bases between. The CDR3 DNA is TGTGCCAGCACTGTGATCAATGAGCAGTTCTTC. This sequence encodes CASTVINEQFF.